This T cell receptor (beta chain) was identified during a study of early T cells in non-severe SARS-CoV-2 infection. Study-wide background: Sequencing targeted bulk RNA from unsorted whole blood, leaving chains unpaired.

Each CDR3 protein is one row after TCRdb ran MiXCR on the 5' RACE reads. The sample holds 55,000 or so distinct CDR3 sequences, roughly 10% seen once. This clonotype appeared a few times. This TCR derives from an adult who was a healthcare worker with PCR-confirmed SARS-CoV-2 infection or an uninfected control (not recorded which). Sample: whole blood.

CDR3 sequence (DNA): TGCAGTGCCGACAGGGCTTCCGGGGAGCTGTTTTTT. It codes for CSADRASGELFF. This chain uses TRBV20-1 with TRBJ2-2; 7 nucleotides agree with TRBD1. Germline assignment: CDR1 DFQATT and CDR2 SNEGSKA (reference sequence). The CDR3 consists of 12 residues. Unmatched junction bases numbered 4, after V lost 6 bases and J lost 6 bases.